These T cell receptor beta chains were read from a single sample in a study of blood T cell repertoires in COVID-19. Produced via immunoSEQ multiplex PCR; TCRdb's table is partial and in-frame only. Of just over 95,000 clones listed, about 81% were seen once; the top ten hold around 18%. The sample was peripheral blood. These receptors originate from an older man with acute or convalescent COVID-19. The conserved cysteine and the conserved F or W are not part of the CDR3 here.

TRBV19 | ASSALQGAGELF
TRBV6-2/TRBV6-3 | ASSQWAGRMGEQY
TRBV18 | ASSPFLTGVTEAF
TRBV28 | ASSGGSYEQY
TRBV18 | ASSPPRNPSGANVLT
TRBV6-2/TRBV6-3 | ASSYTGRGTYEQY
TRBV6-6 | ASSFPADSHEQY
TRBV18 | ASSLTTGVNTGELF
TRBV18 | ASSPPRAQETQY
TRBV15 | ATSRGSGTSGKETQY
TRBV29-1 | SVDLFGTSGRNEQF
TRBV6-5 | ASSYGQDYGYT
TRBV6-5 | ASSYGTARSEKLF
TRBV28 | ASSSPQPQH
TRBV5-4 | ASSLRTAQETQY
TRBV29-1 | SVASSSYEQY
TRBV15 | ATSRVLAFGEAF
TRBV28 | ASYGGTGSNEQF